This T cell receptor beta chain was recorded in a study of T cells in Graves' hyperthyroidism and ophthalmopathy (dated by TCRdb to the late 2010s). With respect to the entire study: Peripheral blood samples were taken at initial diagnosis, before any treatment was given. TCR Vbeta CDR3 sequencing of 130 to 150 peripheral blood samples (43 ophthalmopathy, 75 hyperthyroidism and roughly 17 progressor patients) is reported in the paper. Following sampling, methimazole starting at 30 mg daily was given to hyperthyroidism patients, and high-dose intravenous methylprednisolone was given to ophthalmopathy patients. In addition, the study compared T-cell repertoires in thyroid tissue and in blood from 6 or 7 Graves' hyperthyroidism patients. Prospective prediction of ophthalmopathy was tested in an independent validation cohort of 18 to 20 hyperthyroidism patients and 15 to 17 patients who later progressed to ophthalmopathy. The roughly 94 discovery patients were randomly divided into training and test sets at a 7:3 ratio. A discovery cohort of about a hundred patients, approximately 45 with Graves' ophthalmopathy and fewer than 65 with stable Graves' hyperthyroidism, was used to find distinguishing TCR V-J signatures.

Results and caveats for the whole study, not just this receptor: Blood samples also contained most of the expanded thyroid clonotypes (frequency above 0.001), which suggests that blood repertoires may reflect thyroid immune responses. In validation, the model predicted progression to ophthalmopathy with just under 71% sensitivity and approximately 72% specificity, a median of 6.5 months before onset. A model built on a 13 V-J signature distinguished ophthalmopathy from stable hyperthyroidism, reaching 85% to 90% sensitivity and under 84% specificity in cross-validation and 80%/75% in testing. No statistical method was used to fix the sample size in advance, and group allocation was not hidden from the investigators.

CDR1 GTSNPN and CDR2 SVGIG are derived from the germline V gene (reference sequence). Relative to germline, V is 2 bases shorter and J is 7 bases shorter, with 14 bases between their ends. Measured from the cysteine to the phenylalanine, the CDR3 is 14 residues long. This entry keeps only the CDR3 DNA: 42 bases, framed from base 1. As concerns this clonotype: Its antigen specificity is not known. Within one base of it there is no much larger clone, and no base qualities were kept.

Stable Graves' hyperthyroidism was defined as no progression to ophthalmopathy during 18 months of follow-up. The hyperthyroidism patients were between 18 and 65 years old and newly diagnosed, with a disease duration of less than 2 months. Exclusion was applied to patients with uncontrolled infections, other autoimmune diseases, pregnancy or lactation. Diagnoses relied on clinical symptoms, serum thyroxine and TRAb, thyroid ultrasound and orbital computed tomography. PBMCs were separated from under 12 ml of fresh peripheral blood using Ficoll-Paque density gradient centrifugation. Total RNA was extracted using Trizol reagent, and RNA quality was assessed on an Agilent 2100 Bioanalyzer. TCR beta CDR3 regions were amplified from RNA transcripts. The first round of RT-PCR for the TCR CDR3 was performed with the HTBI primer set and the Qiagen OneStep RT-PCR kit. Libraries were constructed in a second round of multiplex PCR, after which size selection and purification were performed. The libraries were sequenced on an Illumina HiSeq2000 using paired-end 100 bp reads. The study's own analysis went as follows. SOAPnuke was used to process the raw data, throwing out any read that contained adapters or uncalled bases, had a mean Phred below 15, or lacked an exact constant-primer or identifier match. COPE v1.2.5 was used to merge high-quality paired reads, and clonotypes were defined as unique nucleotide sequences. MiTCR v1.1 was used to align the clonotypes against IMGT TRBV, TRBD and TRBJ reference segments. The analysis was restricted to V-J combinations with a frequency above 0.0001, which together covered roughly 99% of the repertoires. A TCS score was defined as the ratio of F50 (clonal expansion) to E x V (chaos), with BLOSUM62-based TCRdist applied between CDR3 peptides within each V-J. Welch's t-statistics and random forest reduced some 510 V-J features to 13, which were used in a naive Bayes classifier (R e1071). TCRdb reprocessing: public reads trimmed at Q25 with fastp, clones called with MiXCR, in-frame beta chains kept. Every CDR3 protein is listed once, alongside the most common genes and DNA of its rows. The V and J calls were determined by TCRdb, not by the authors. The sample profile shows 300,000 to 350,000 distinct CDR3 sequences; about 20% of them were found once. About 49% of the sample comes from the top ten.

Sequencing was carried out using blood. The origin of this receptor is a woman between 45 and 60 years old with Graves' hyperthyroidism. Here the chain combines TRBV30 and TRBJ1-4; the D gene cannot be named for sure. The CDR3 reads as follows: CAWSSFPAGEKLFF. In nucleotides, the sequence is TGTGCCTGGAGTTCTTTCCCCGCCGGTGAAAAACTGTTTTTT.